A single T cell receptor beta chain is shown here with its context. This record belongs to a study of blood T cell repertoires in COVID-19. Sequenced by immunoSEQ multiplex PCR; TCRdb stores in-frame clones only, minus some. The sample lists hundreds of thousands of clones, 70% to 90% seen once, with 1.4% to 1.5% in the top ten. Germline CDR1 and CDR2: LGHDT and YNNKEL (reference sequence). Deletions cut 1 base from V and 5 bases from J, with 24 bases between. This CDR3 has 18 amino acids. The clonotype originates from a woman aged 25 to 39 with active or convalescent COVID-19. The V and J genes are TRBV3-1 (or the pseudogene TRBV3-2) and TRBJ2-7; D may be TRBD2 (5 bases). Sequenced material: peripheral blood. For the CDR3, the DNA is TGTGCCAGCAGCCAAGTTGGTATGCTGCGCCACGAGGGTCACGAGCAGTACTTC. Residues: CASSQVGMLRHEGHEQYF.